The clone carrying this T cell receptor (beta chain) has only a few counts. From germline, CDR1 is MDHEN and CDR2 SYDVKM. The CDR3 has 15 residues. V lost 6 bases, J lost 5 bases, and 17 bases lay in between. The data were taken from a study of blood T cells in healthy people across ages. It was with a sample-barcoded 5' primer and a J-beta primer mix that a second PCR of about 6 to 11 cycles was run. TCRdb re-derived calls from the 5' RACE reads in MiXCR, one entry per CDR3 protein. The repertoire holds roughly 700,000 distinct CDR3 sequences, roughly 25% seen once, with just under 9.5% in the top ten. Each donor's blood draw was roughly 10 milliliters of peripheral blood. These data are also associated with another study on T cells of mothers and their children. Per that paper: Every mother supplied over 8 million TCR beta CDR3 reads and every child around 3 million. Biologically related mothers and children overlapped slightly more than unrelated pairs, a non-significant difference.

V gene TRBV28 combines with J gene TRBJ1-5; no clear D. Source material: blood. This TCR derives from a boy aged 5-17 years in good health. The CDR3 DNA follows: TGTGCCAGCAGCTACGGACCCCCTGGGCATCAGCCCCAGCATTTT. Its translation: CASSYGPPGHQPQHF. The variable domain in full, completed from reference TRBV28 and TRBJ1-5, reads DVKVTQSSRYLVKRTGEKVFLECVQDMDHENMFWYRQDPGLGLRLIYFSYDVKMKEKGDIPEGYSVSREKKERFSLILESASTNQTSMYLCASSYGPPGHQPQHFGDGTRLSIL.